A selection of T cell receptor beta chains follows, all from one sample in a study of immune cell composition in non-small cell lung cancer. The table came from immunoSEQ multiplex PCR; TCRdb's copy has only in-frame clones and leaves some out. The sample has 3,000 to 5,000 clones; about 80% are singletons. Sequenced material: lung tumor tissue. The receptors shown here come from a human donor with non-small cell lung cancer. The CDR3 runs from the conserved cysteine through the conserved F or W. Fields, in order: J gene, V gene, D gene, clone size, CDR3 length, CDR3 DNA, CDR3 protein. D genes are given only for firm matches. Part of the rows lack a size; the others show once, few, many or a class for expanded clones.

J: TRBJ1-2; V: TRBV7-8; D: .; size: .; length: 12; DNA: TGTGCCAGCAGCTTAGGGGGATATGGCTACACCTTC; CDR3: CASSLGGYGYTF
J: TRBJ1-1; V: TRBV7-8; D: .; size: .; length: 14; DNA: TGTGCCAGCAGCTTAGTCCGGGAAGGAGGTGAAGCTTTCTTT; CDR3: CASSLVREGGEAFF
J: TRBJ1-1; V: TRBV30; D: .; size: few; length: 11; DNA: TGTGCCTGGAGTTCCCAGACTGAAGCTTTCTTT; CDR3: CAWSSQTEAFF
J: TRBJ2-7; V: TRBV7-2; D: TRBD1; size: .; length: 15; DNA: TGTGCCAGCAGCAAAACCGGGACAGAAAACTACGAGCAGTACTTC; CDR3: CASSKTGTENYEQYF
J: TRBJ2-1; V: TRBV5-1; D: .; size: .; length: 13; DNA: TGCGCCAGCAGCTTGGCCCCTCTTAATGAGCAGTTCTTC; CDR3: CASSLAPLNEQFF
J: TRBJ2-1; V: TRBV29-1; D: .; size: .; length: 15; DNA: TGCAGCGTCCGCGGTGCTTCTCGCTCCTACAATGAGCAGTTCTTC; CDR3: CSVRGASRSYNEQFF
J: TRBJ1-6; V: TRBV7-2; D: .; size: few; length: 14; DNA: TGTGCCAGCAGCCCACAGAGGAATAATTCACCCCTCCACTTT; CDR3: CASSPQRNNSPLHF
J: TRBJ2-7; V: TRBV6-5; D: .; size: .; length: 11; DNA: TGTGCCATCACCGACGGCTACGAGCAGTACTTC; CDR3: CAITDGYEQYF
J: TRBJ2-3; V: TRBV7-2; D: TRBD2; size: few; length: 18; DNA: TGTGCCAGCAGCCCCCGCGGCGGGAGGGCCCTGAACACAGATACGCAGTATTTT; CDR3: CASSPRGGRALNTDTQYF
J: TRBJ2-3; V: TRBV7-2; D: .; size: .; length: 13; DNA: TGTGCCAGCAGCTTGCCAGTCACAGATACGCAGTATTTT; CDR3: CASSLPVTDTQYF
J: TRBJ2-7; V: TRBV7-9; D: .; size: .; length: 15; DNA: TGTGCCAGCAGCTTAGCAGGGATCACGGCATACGAGCAGTACTTC; CDR3: CASSLAGITAYEQYF
J: TRBJ1-1; V: TRBV4-2; D: .; size: .; length: 14; DNA: TGTGCCAGCAGCCAAGCAGGGGAGAGCACTGAAGCTTTCTTT; CDR3: CASSQAGESTEAFF
J: TRBJ2-7; V: TRBV28; D: .; size: .; length: 13; DNA: TGTGCCAGCACCCCTGAGGGGACGGGCGAGCAGTACTTC; CDR3: CASTPEGTGEQYF
J: TRBJ2-4; V: TRBV28; D: TRBD2; size: .; length: 20; DNA: TGTGCCAGCAGTTTAGATACTAGCGGGAGAGAGGTTTCTCCCAAAAACATTCAGTACTTC; CDR3: CASSLDTSGREVSPKNIQYF
J: TRBJ1-4; V: TRBV6-5; D: TRBD1; size: .; length: 14; DNA: TGTGCCAGCAGCGGGACAGGCCCTAATGAAAAACTGTTTTTT; CDR3: CASSGTGPNEKLFF
J: TRBJ1-4; V: TRBV2; D: .; size: .; length: 11; DNA: TGTGCCAGCAGTGATGATGAAAAACTGTTTTTT; CDR3: CASSDDEKLFF
J: TRBJ2-7; V: TRBV6-1; D: TRBD2; size: .; length: 16; DNA: TGTGCCAGCAGGGAACTAGCGGGGGCGCCCCCCTACGAGCAGTACTTC; CDR3: CASRELAGAPPYEQYF
J: TRBJ2-7; V: TRBV7-9; D: .; size: .; length: 13; DNA: TGTGCCAGCAGCAATCCCGGGACTCTTGAGCAGTACTTC; CDR3: CASSNPGTLEQYF
J: TRBJ2-5; V: TRBV4-2; D: TRBD2; size: few; length: 15; DNA: TGTGCCAGCAGCCAAGAGCGGGGGGGCCAAGAGACCCAGTACTTC; CDR3: CASSQERGGQETQYF
J: TRBJ2-1; V: TRBV28; D: .; size: once; length: 16; DNA: TGTGCCAGCAGCCCCCCGGGGTTCGACTACTACAATGAGCAGTTCTTC; CDR3: CASSPPGFDYYNEQFF
J: TRBJ2-5; V: TRBV7-9; D: .; size: .; length: 14; DNA: TGTGCCAGCAGCTTCCGGGACCCCCTTTCGGACCAGTACTTC; CDR3: CASSFRDPLSDQYF
J: TRBJ2-7; V: TRBV7-9; D: TRBD1; size: .; length: 15; DNA: TGTGCCAGCAGCTTAGGGGACAGGGGGCTCTACGAGCAGTACTTC; CDR3: CASSLGDRGLYEQYF
J: TRBJ2-1; V: TRBV5-4; D: TRBD2; size: .; length: 17; DNA: TGTGCCAGCAGCCCCCCGACTAGCGGGAGTACTTACAATGAGCAGTTCTTC; CDR3: CASSPPTSGSTYNEQFF
J: TRBJ2-3; V: TRBV2; D: .; size: .; length: 13; DNA: TGTGCCAGCAGTGAAGGACTAGCAGATACGCAGTATTTT; CDR3: CASSEGLADTQYF
J: TRBJ2-7; V: TRBV6-1; D: TRBD1; size: .; length: 13; DNA: TGTGCCAGCATCAGACAGGGAGCCTACGAGCAGTACTTC; CDR3: CASIRQGAYEQYF
J: TRBJ2-7; V: TRBV7-6; D: TRBD2; size: .; length: 14; DNA: TGTGCCAGCAGCTTAGGACTAGCGGGCTACGAGCAGTACTTC; CDR3: CASSLGLAGYEQYF
J: TRBJ1-1; V: TRBV6-5; D: .; size: .; length: 14; DNA: TGTGCCAGCAGATCATGGGGGGCCGCGTTTGAAGCTTTCTTT; CDR3: CASRSWGAAFEAFF
J: TRBJ1-3; V: TRBV9; D: .; size: .; length: 14; DNA: TGTGCCAGCAGCGTAGCCCCACAGGGAAACACCATATATTTT; CDR3: CASSVAPQGNTIYF
J: TRBJ1-4; V: TRBV6-5; D: .; size: .; length: 13; DNA: TGTGCCAGCAGACCTTGGGCTAATGAAAAACTGTTTTTT; CDR3: CASRPWANEKLFF
J: TRBJ2-1; V: TRBV4-1; D: .; size: medium-sized; length: 16; DNA: TGCGCCAGCAGCCAAGATTCGGTCCGGGGTTACAATGAGCAGTTCTTC; CDR3: CASSQDSVRGYNEQFF
J: TRBJ2-7; V: TRBV11-2; D: .; size: few; length: 16; DNA: TGTGCCAGCAGCTTGCGAGAGTCTAACCGCTCCGCCGAGCAGTACTTC; CDR3: CASSLRESNRSAEQYF
J: TRBJ2-7; V: TRBV27; D: .; size: few; length: 11; DNA: TGTGCCAGCATCGGGGTCTACGAGCAGTACTTC; CDR3: CASIGVYEQYF
J: TRBJ1-3; V: TRBV19; D: TRBD1; size: few; length: 15; DNA: TGTGCCAGTATCGGACAGGCTAACTCTGGAAACACCATATATTTT; CDR3: CASIGQANSGNTIYF
J: TRBJ1-2; V: TRBV7-9; D: .; size: .; length: 15; DNA: TGTGCCAGCAGTGGGGACCATAAGGGGTCCTATGGCTACACCTTC; CDR3: CASSGDHKGSYGYTF
J: TRBJ1-2; V: TRBV20-1; D: .; size: .; length: 11; DNA: TGCAGTGCTAAGGGGGAGCGAGGCTACACCTTC; CDR3: CSAKGERGYTF
J: TRBJ1-4; V: TRBV12-2; D: .; size: .; length: 19; DNA: TGTGCAAGTCGCTCATCCCCGGGCGGGACAGGTGGGAATAATGAAAAACTGTTTTTT; CDR3: CASRSSPGGTGGNNEKLFF
J: TRBJ2-5; V: TRBV19; D: .; size: .; length: 12; DNA: TGTGCCAGTAGTATAGATCAAGAGACCCAGTACTTC; CDR3: CASSIDQETQYF
J: TRBJ1-2; V: TRBV6-5; D: .; size: .; length: 14; DNA: TGTGCCAGCACCGGACGGGGATTTAACTATGGCTACACCTTC; CDR3: CASTGRGFNYGYTF
J: TRBJ2-1; V: TRBV5-6; D: TRBD2; size: .; length: 18; DNA: TGTGCCAGCAGCTTGGCCGGCAGGGGAACTAGCGGAGCCGATGAGCAGTTCTTC; CDR3: CASSLAGRGTSGADEQFF
J: TRBJ2-3; V: TRBV10-3; D: TRBD1; size: .; length: 14; DNA: TGTGCCATCAATCAGGGGGCTAGTACAGATACGCAGTATTTT; CDR3: CAINQGASTDTQYF
J: TRBJ2-5; V: TRBV19; D: TRBD1; size: .; length: 14; DNA: TGTGCCAGTAGTATGGGGACAGGGGGCGAGACCCAGTACTTC; CDR3: CASSMGTGGETQYF
J: TRBJ2-1; V: TRBV4-1; D: TRBD2; size: few; length: 15; DNA: TGCGCCAGCAGCCAAGCCACTAGCGGGGGGGGTGAGCAGTTCTTC; CDR3: CASSQATSGGGEQFF
J: TRBJ2-3; V: TRBV9; D: .; size: .; length: 15; DNA: TGTGCCAGCAGCGTAAGCCCCTCCACCACAGATACGCAGTATTTT; CDR3: CASSVSPSTTDTQYF
J: TRBJ2-6; V: TRBV9; D: TRBD1; size: .; length: 17; DNA: TGTGCCCGACACTCCGGGACAGGGCTCTCTGGGGCCAACGTCCTGACTTTC; CDR3: CARHSGTGLSGANVLTF
J: TRBJ2-5; V: TRBV4-2; D: TRBD1; size: .; length: 18; DNA: TGTGCCAGCAGCCAAGATGGGGGAGAGGGACAGGGGGAAGAGACCCAGTACTTC; CDR3: CASSQDGGEGQGEETQYF
J: TRBJ1-4; V: TRBV5-1; D: TRBD1; size: once; length: 15; DNA: TGCGCCAGCAGCTTGGCGACAGGGCTTAATGAAAAACTGTTTTTT; CDR3: CASSLATGLNEKLFF
J: TRBJ1-2; V: TRBV28; D: .; size: .; length: 12; DNA: TGTGCCAGCGGGGGCAGGGCCTATGGCTACACCTTC; CDR3: CASGGRAYGYTF
J: TRBJ2-2; V: TRBV29-1; D: .; size: .; length: 15; DNA: TGCAGCGTTGCCGCTGGAAAAGCGAACACCGGGGAGCTGTTTTTT; CDR3: CSVAAGKANTGELFF
J: TRBJ1-1; V: TRBV5-1; D: TRBD1; size: .; length: 14; DNA: TGCGCCAGCAGCTCCGGACAGGGGGGCACTGAAGCTTTCTTT; CDR3: CASSSGQGGTEAFF
J: TRBJ2-1; V: TRBV10-3; D: .; size: .; length: 14; DNA: TGTGCCAGCCTAGGGGCCCCCGTTTACAATGAGCAGTTCTTC; CDR3: CASLGAPVYNEQFF
J: TRBJ1-1; V: TRBV4-3; D: TRBD1; size: few; length: 14; DNA: TGCGCCAGCAATGACAGGGGCAGGAACACTGAAGCTTTCTTT; CDR3: CASNDRGRNTEAFF
J: TRBJ2-7; V: TRBV29-1; D: .; size: .; length: 14; DNA: TGCAGCGTTGAAGTTAACAGGGTGACCTACGAGCAGTACTTC; CDR3: CSVEVNRVTYEQYF
J: TRBJ2-7; V: TRBV11-3; D: .; size: .; length: 15; DNA: TGTGCCAGCAGCTTATTCTCCACCGGTGCCTACGAGCAGTACTTC; CDR3: CASSLFSTGAYEQYF